What follows are 26 T cell receptor beta chains derived from one specimen sequenced in a study of T cell responses to AZD1222 COVID-19 vaccine. The repertoire was sequenced with immunoSEQ multiplex PCR; TCRdb's copy has only in-frame clones and lacks some. The sample carries some 150,000 clones, just over 85% recorded once. This specimen was peripheral blood, taken 28 days after the second AZD1222 dose. The receptor set was obtained from an adult who received the AZD1222 COVID-19 vaccine.

V usage is TRBV21-1 and J usage is TRBJ1-3; the table's TRBD1 call for D was not verified on the DNA. TRBV21-1 is recorded as a pseudogene. The CDR3 has 16 residues. The CDR3: CASSKPWTGPGNTIYF. The CDR3 DNA follows: TGTGCCAGCAGCAAACCGTGGACAGGGCCTGGAAACACCATATATTTT.

This clone was found a few times. This sequence joins TRBV6-1 and TRBJ1-1, with TRBD1 as a possible D gene (5 bases). The V end lost 3 bases, the J end lost 0 bases, and 8 bases lay between the germline ends. The CDR3 consists of 14 residues. Germline assignment: CDR1 MNHNS and CDR2 SASEGT. DNA for the CDR3: TGTGCCAGCAGTGATCAGGGCCTGAACACTGAAGCTTTCTTT. Encoded protein: CASSDQGLNTEAFF.

This clone has a single count. The chain couples TRBV5-4 to TRBJ2-3; D possibly corresponds to TRBD2 (6 bases). Germline assignment: CDR1 SGHNT and CDR2 YYREEE (reference sequence). This CDR3 has 13 residues. V dropped 4 bases and J dropped 0 bases, with 6 bases sitting between them. CDR3 region: CASSRESTDTQYF. In nucleotides, the CDR3 is TGTGCCAGCAGCCGGGAGAGCACAGATACGCAGTATTTT. Based on the CDR3 plus reference TRBV5-4 and TRBJ2-3, the full variable domain is ETGVTQSPTHLIKTRGQQVTLRCSSQSGHNTVSWYQQALGQGPQFIFQYYREEENGRGNFPPRFSGLQFPNYSSELNVNALELDDSALYLCASSRESTDTQYFGPGTRLTVL.

V is TRBV5-1 and J is TRBJ1-1; tentative D call: TRBD1 (6 bases). Looked up from germline, CDR1 is SGHRS and CDR2 is YFSETQ. V was pared by 5 bases and J by 4 bases, with 15 bases between. The CDR3 covers 14 residues. DNA of the CDR3: TGCGCCAGCAGTATGGGGGCCCAGCGCACTGAAGCTTTCTTT. Protein sequence: CASSMGAQRTEAFF.

V usage is TRBV30 and J usage is TRBJ2-6; D may correspond to TRBD1 or TRBD2 (5 bases each). Germline-derived CDR1 and CDR2 are GTSNPN and SVGIG (reference sequence). V lost 4 bases, J lost 0 bases, and 13 bases lay in between. This CDR3 is 16 amino acids long. This CDR3 reads CAWTGWDLSGANVLTF. CDR3 DNA sequence: TGTGCCTGGACAGGGTGGGACCTCTCTGGGGCCAACGTCCTGACTTTC.

The CDR3 is CASSLELAGNSYNEQFF. The DNA of the CDR3 is TGCGCCAGCAGCTTGGAATTAGCGGGAAACTCCTACAATGAGCAGTTCTTC. This chain uses TRBV5-1 with TRBJ2-1; the match to TRBD2 covers 8 bases. V trimming: 0 bases; J trimming: 0 bases; junction bases outside the gene matches: 5. CDR1 is SGHRS and CDR2 is YFSETQ in the germline V gene. CDR3 size: 17 residues.

The J gene is TRBJ2-7, the V gene TRBV5-4; 10 positions agree with TRBD1. The CDR3 extends over 14 amino acids. The germline V gene has CDR1 SGHNT and CDR2 YYREEE (reference sequence). Trimming removed 7 bases from V and 5 bases from J; junction bases left unmatched: 9. The DNA for the CDR3 is TGTGCCAGCGGACCTACAGGACAGGGGGACGAGCAGTACTTC. Translating gives CASGPTGQGDEQYF. Using reference TRBV5-4 and TRBJ2-7 for the parts outside the CDR3, the full variable domain is ETGVTQSPTHLIKTRGQQVTLRCSSQSGHNTVSWYQQALGQGPQFIFQYYREEENGRGNFPPRFSGLQFPNYSSELNVNALELDDSALYLCASGPTGQGDEQYFGPGTRLTVT.

This chain joins TRBV7-9 and TRBJ1-4; D gene uncertain. The CDR3 consists of 12 residues. The germline V gene has CDR1 SEHNR and CDR2 FQNEAQ (reference sequence). V was shortened by 3 bases and J by 12 bases, with 11 bases between the two germline ends. The CDR3 here is CASSFSYEELFF. The CDR3 DNA reads TGTGCCAGCAGCTTTTCTTATGAGGAACTGTTTTTT.

V usage is TRBV24-1 and J usage is TRBJ1-6; D gene ambiguous. The CDR3 contains 17 residues. Trimming removed 4 bases at V and 5 bases at J, with 17 bases between. The germline CDR1 and CDR2 sequences are KGHDR and SFDVKD. The CDR3 here is CATSDQPGVGNNSPLHF. CDR3 DNA: TGTGCCACCAGTGACCAACCAGGCGTCGGTAATAATTCACCCCTCCACTTT.

This clone appeared a few times. The chain has TRBV2 and TRBJ1-1; D ambiguous. CDR3 length: 14 amino acids. V lost 4 bases to trimming and J lost 2 bases, with 11 bases between them. Germline values: CDR1 SNHLY, CDR2 FYNNEI. The CDR3 loop reads CASSGTRGNTEAFF. The CDR3 DNA sequence: TGTGCCAGCAGTGGAACTCGGGGAAACACTGAAGCTTTCTTT.

This rearrangement joins TRBV2 to TRBJ2-5; TRBD1 agrees at 9 bases. Germline CDR1 reads SNHLY; CDR2 reads FYNNEI. Trimming removed 6 bases from V and 5 bases from J; junction bases left unmatched: 7. The CDR3 runs 14 residues. CDR3 residues: CASRPGQGKETQYF. As DNA, the CDR3 is TGTGCCAGCAGGCCAGGACAGGGGAAGGAGACCCAGTACTTC.

V and J are TRBV4-1 and TRBJ1-2, with D possibly matching TRBD1 (6 bases). The germline V and J ends were trimmed by 5 bases and 3 bases, with 25 bases remaining between them. CDR1 and CDR2 (germline): MGHRA, YSYEKL. This CDR3 has 18 residues. The DNA for the CDR3 is TGCGCCAGCAGCAAAACCACCTCGTCGGGGGGCGCGGACTATGGCTACACCTTC. Amino acids: CASSKTTSSGGADYGYTF.

There are a few counts of this clone. The J gene is TRBJ1-2, the V gene TRBV3-1 (or the pseudogene TRBV3-2); D is unresolved. The V gene lost 4 bases and the J gene lost 2 bases, with 8 bases spanning the gap. The germline V gene has CDR1 LGHDT and CDR2 YNNKEL (reference sequence). This CDR3 spans 13 amino acids. CDR3: CASSPRGNYGYTF. As DNA, the CDR3 is TGTGCCAGCAGCCCCCGTGGGAACTATGGCTACACCTTC.

The V gene is TRBV7-8, the J gene TRBJ1-1; D perhaps matches TRBD1 (5 bases). This CDR3 comprises 16 residues. Germline CDR1 is SGHVS and CDR2 is FQNEAQ. Trimming pared 4 bases from V and 4 bases from J, leaving 19 bases between. This CDR3 is CASSSLLGQGSTEAFF. CDR3 DNA: TGTGCCAGCAGCTCCCTACTGGGGCAGGGTAGCACTGAAGCTTTCTTT.

Only a few counts were recorded for this clone. The V and J genes are TRBV10-3 and TRBJ1-2; possible D gene TRBD1, 5 bases. This CDR3 is 13 amino acids long. With 3 bases removed from V and 7 bases from J, the gap between germline ends came to 12 bases. The V gene's germline CDR1 is ENHRY and CDR2 SYGVKD. CDR3 amino acids: CAISDVFGGGYTF. CDR3 in DNA: TGTGCCATCAGTGATGTGTTTGGGGGTGGCTACACCTTC.

The chain has TRBV7-8 and TRBJ2-5; possibly TRBD2 for D (6 bases). The germline V and J ends were trimmed by 7 bases and 0 bases, with 12 bases remaining between them. Germline V gene data show CDR1 as SGHVS and CDR2 as FQNEAQ. The CDR3 sequence is 14 residues long. The CDR3 DNA reads TGTGCCAGCACGTTCTTAGCGGACCAAGAGACCCAGTACTTC. Its protein is CASTFLADQETQYF.

The V call is TRBV6-5, the J call TRBJ1-5; D gene uncertain. The germline gives CDR1 MNHEY, CDR2 SVGAGI. Between the trimmed V and J ends, which lost 6 bases and 3 bases, there was a span of 9 bases. There are 13 residues in the CDR3. CDR3 protein: CASRVSNNQPQHF. The CDR3 nucleotides are TGTGCCAGCAGGGTTTCGAACAATCAGCCCCAGCATTTT.

J is TRBJ1-2 and V is TRBV10-2; D uncertain. V gave up 6 bases and J gave up 8 bases, with 10 bases separating them. CDR3 length: 11 residues. CDR1 and CDR2 from the germline V gene are WSHSY and SAAADI. CDR3 loop: CASRGLEGYTF. The CDR3 bases are TGCGCCAGCAGGGGTCTAGAGGGCTACACCTTC.

This clone showed up just once. The CDR3 DNA follows: TGTGCCAGCAGGGGTGCGGGGATTAGCACAGATACGCAGTATTTT. Its translation: CASRGAGISTDTQYF. V gene TRBV27 combines with J gene TRBJ2-3, with D possibly matching TRBD2 (6 bases). Trimming took off 6 bases at V and 0 bases at J, with 13 bases between the two ends. Germline lookup yields CDR1 MNHEY and CDR2 SMNVEV (reference sequence). The CDR3 sequence is 15 residues long.

The chain couples TRBV6-5 to TRBJ1-1; D is undetermined. The V gene's germline CDR1 is MNHEY and CDR2 SVGAGI. This CDR3 is 15 amino acids long. Trimming removed 6 bases from V and 1 base from J, with 15 bases in between. CDR3 residues: CASRILWNPNTEAFF. The CDR3 coding sequence is TGTGCCAGCAGAATCCTCTGGAATCCGAACACTGAAGCTTTCTTT.

V is TRBV6-5 and J is TRBJ1-1, with unresolved D. The CDR3 sequence is 13 residues long. V was cut by 6 bases and J by 0 bases, with 8 bases left in between. Germline CDR1 reads MNHEY; CDR2 reads SVGAGI. The CDR3 spells CASSLQMNTEAFF. In nucleotides, the CDR3 is TGTGCCAGCAGCCTACAAATGAACACTGAAGCTTTCTTT.

In its sample, this clone was seen once. The chain links TRBV27 to TRBJ1-4; D may be TRBD1 (6 bases). V was shortened by 8 bases and J by 2 bases, with 12 bases between the two germline ends. There are 14 residues in the CDR3. From germline, CDR1 is MNHEY and CDR2 SMNVEV (reference sequence). The CDR3 sequence: CASGQQGTNEKLFF. DNA for the CDR3: TGTGCCAGCGGCCAACAGGGCACTAATGAAAAACTGTTTTTT. Complete variable domain (other parts from reference TRBV27 and TRBJ1-4): EAQVTQNPRYLITVTGKKLTVTCSQNMNHEYMSWYRQDPGLGLRQIYYSMNVEVTDKGDVPEGYKVSRKEKRNFPLILESPSPNQTSLYFCASGQQGTNEKLFFGSGTQLSVL.

The chain uses TRBV9 and TRBJ2-7; weak D call: TRBD1 (5 bases). The CDR3 is 12 amino acids. Germline V gene sequence: CDR1 SGDLS, CDR2 YYNGEE. Trimming removed 3 bases from V and 3 bases from J, with 7 bases in between. The DNA of the CDR3 is TGTGCCAGCAGCGGGCAGGGCTACGAGCAGTACTTC. Translating it yields CASSGQGYEQYF.

The chain links TRBV18 to TRBJ1-4, with D perhaps TRBD1 (6 bases). The CDR3 consists of 16 residues. V was shortened by 5 bases and J by 3 bases, with 16 bases between the two germline ends. Per the germline V gene, CDR1 is KGHSH and CDR2 is LQKENI. The CDR3 is CASSYRRDMANEKLFF. The CDR3 DNA sequence: TGTGCCAGCTCATACCGACGGGACATGGCTAATGAAAAACTGTTTTTT.

In this sample, this clone turned up once. This chain connects TRBV10-1 to TRBJ2-1, with a weak D call TRBD2 (7 bases). Trimming stripped 3 bases from V and 6 bases from J, with 15 bases between. The CDR3 extends over 15 amino acids. Germline CDR1 is WNHNN and CDR2 is SYGVQD (reference sequence). The CDR3 DNA reads as TGCGCCAGCAGTGACGATTCCGGGGGGCCCAATGAGCAGTTCTTC. Protein product: CASSDDSGGPNEQFF.

V usage is TRBV9 and J usage is TRBJ1-2; TRBD1 agrees at 10 bases. The J segment lost 1 base and the V segment lost 1 base, leaving 10 bases of the junction unmatched. This CDR3 spans 18 amino acids. Germline V gene sequence: CDR1 SGDLS, CDR2 YYNGEE. The CDR3 DNA follows: TGTGCCAGCAGCGTACGGGCGGGACAGGGGTTTGTTAACTATGGCTACACCTTC. This encodes CASSVRAGQGFVNYGYTF.